The present entry profiles one T cell receptor beta chain with its context. The PCR was carried out with 60 Vbeta primers and 13 Jbeta primers. Measured with immunoSEQ multiplex PCR; TCRdb has only the in-frame clones, and not every one. This sample has approximately 150,000 clones, with approximately 78% found just once. This record comes from a study of cytomegalovirus exposure and HLA in healthy donors. J was trimmed by 3 bases and V by 0 bases; bases with no gene match: 4. The CDR3 covers 14 residues. From germline, CDR1 is GTSNPN and CDR2 SVGIG (reference sequence). The receptor was isolated from a female donor in good health and CMV-seronegative. The gene calls are TRBV30 and TRBJ2-7, with 8 positions matching TRBD2. Sequenced: PBMCs. The CDR3 coding sequence is TGTGCCTGGAGTGTCGGGGGGGCGCGCTACGAGCAGTACTTC. Protein: CAWSVGGARYEQYF.